This TCR beta chain was found in a study of identifying expanded T cells in peripheral blood. Germline CDR1 MNHNY, CDR2 SVGAGI (reference sequence). There are 13 residues in the CDR3. Trimming removed 6 bases from V and 5 bases from J, with 10 bases in between. Assay: immunoSEQ multiplex PCR; the TCRdb copy retains only in-frame clones and omits some. The table has approximately 100,000 clones, approximately 88% seen once. In its sample, this clone was seen once. The source of this sequence is a person aged 18 to 70 in good health. The material sequenced was blood. This sequence joins TRBV6-6 and TRBJ2-2; no clear D. CDR3 loop: CASRRDGTGELFF. DNA of the CDR3: TGTGCCAGCAGAAGAGACGGTACCGGGGAGCTGTTTTTT.